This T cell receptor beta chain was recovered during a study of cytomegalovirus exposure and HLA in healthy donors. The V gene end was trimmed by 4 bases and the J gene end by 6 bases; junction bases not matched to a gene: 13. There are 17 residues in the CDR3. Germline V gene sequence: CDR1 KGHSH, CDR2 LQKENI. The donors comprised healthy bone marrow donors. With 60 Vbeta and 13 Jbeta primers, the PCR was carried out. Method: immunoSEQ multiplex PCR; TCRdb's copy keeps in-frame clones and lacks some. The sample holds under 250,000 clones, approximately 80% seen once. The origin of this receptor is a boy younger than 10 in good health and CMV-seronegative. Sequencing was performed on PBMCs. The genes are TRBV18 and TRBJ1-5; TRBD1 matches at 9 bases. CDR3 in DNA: TGTGCCAGCTCACTTTTGGGTGGCGCGGGACAGGGTCAGCCCCAGCATTTT. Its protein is CASSLLGGAGQGQPQHF.